Described below is a single T cell receptor (beta chain) sequence and its context. No antigen is known for it. One base away there is no much larger clone; base qualities are not given. One collaborating source in Seattle enrolled patients while the patients were actively infected and followed the patients over time throughout the course of disease. Each collaborating institution followed its own protocols to collect whole blood in K2EDTA tubes. For TCRbeta analysis, collaborators shipped samples as frozen whole blood, isolated PBMCs, or DNA extracted from either of those sample types. The immunoSEQ Assay, a bias-controlled multiplex PCR, was used to amplify TCRbeta CDR3 regions from genomic DNA. As for the authors' bioinformatics: The number of nucleated cells in each sample was estimated from the amplification of reference gene primers within the assay. To quantify the absolute abundance of each unique TCRbeta CDR3 rearrangement, sequence reads were collapsed and filtered. For each sample, productive Simpson clonality was calculated as the square root of Simpson's diversity index across productive rearrangements. Entries here come from immuneACCESS through TCRdb and include only in-frame sequences with V and J called. Some clones fail to appear in such tables; in the studies checked, an unresolved V gene covers under half of the shortfall, and the cause of the remainder is unknown. V and J calls and clone size are those listed in that table; D and trimming were worked out from the DNA. The sample table contains roughly 180,000 clones; only one count was recorded for 94% of them. The top ten hold approximately 0.69% of the sample.

These data come from a study of blood T cell repertoires in COVID-19 (dated by TCRdb to the early 2020s). The study in broad terms: Collaborator samples came from the United States, Italy and Spain and covered acute and convalescent phases of COVID-19. The prospective study material was composed of cDNA or gDNA derived from T cells, B-cell-depleted T cells, or PBMCs. Subjects who had been exposed to COVID-19, were actively infected with it, or had recovered from it provided the deeply sampled blood TCRbeta repertoires that made up the dataset. The repertoires were released in a freely available public database intended as a resource for research on the immune response to SARS-CoV-2. Samples were obtained from the ongoing ImmuneRACE study (first 160 participants) and from some 1,200 subjects provided by 6 global collaborators. Nearly every sample came with metadata listing a de-identified subject ID, COVID-19 status, age in years and sex. Where HLA class I and class II types were available, the types were taken from metadata supplied by the sample provider, not from assay-based typing. Here is what the overall study found, with its caveats: How much clinical and demographic metadata was included differed by source and by participant, and the metadata was provided uncurated.

The CDR3, from cysteine to phenylalanine, totals 15 residues. Only the CDR3 region is kept as DNA, spanning 45 bases read in frame from base 1. The germline V gene encodes CDR1 SEHNR and CDR2 FQNEAQ (reference sequence). Trimmed from V: 4 bases; trimmed from J: 4 bases; junction bases lacking a gene match: 6. Rearrangement joined TRBV7-9 to TRBJ2-3, with 9 bases aligning to TRBD2. The source material was peripheral blood. This receptor was obtained from a man in his thirties or forties with COVID-19, enrolled during active disease. This receptor carries the CDR3 CASSSSAGGPDTQYF. The DNA is as follows: TGTGCCAGCAGCTCAAGCGCGGGGGGGCCAGATACGCAGTATTTT.